The source of this TCR beta chain is a study of cytomegalovirus exposure and HLA in healthy donors. PCR involved 60 Vbeta and 13 Jbeta primers. The data were produced by immunoSEQ multiplex PCR, yet TCRdb's version contains in-frame clones alone and is incomplete. The table has around 170,000 clones, about 78% seen once; the top ten hold 1.4%. The CDR3 extends over 17 amino acids. Sequencing used PBMCs. V is TRBV12-1 and J is TRBJ2-2; the table assigns TRBD2, which was not confirmed against the DNA. TRBV12-1 is an annotated pseudogene. This clonotype was obtained from a male donor in good health and CMV-seronegative. Here the CDR3 reads CASSFAGLEIFQGELFF. For the CDR3, the DNA is TGTGCCAGCAGCTTTGCGGGACTAGAAATTTTCCAGGGGGAGCTGTTTTTT.